The T cell receptor beta chain under discussion was sequenced for a study of blood T cell repertoires in COVID-19. The V and J ends lost 2 bases and 7 bases respectively, with 17 bases between them. Germline-derived CDR1 and CDR2 are SGHTA and FQGTGA. The CDR3 loop spans 15 amino acids. The table came from immunoSEQ multiplex PCR; TCRdb's copy has only in-frame clones and leaves some out. The sample comprises over 150,000 clones, just over 90% of which are singletons, and around 5% rests with the top ten. The sequence was obtained from a man in his late teens or twenties with COVID-19, enrolled during active disease. The sequenced sample was peripheral blood. The chain combines TRBV7-3 with TRBJ1-2; D perhaps matches TRBD1 (5 bases). The CDR3 DNA reads as TGTGCCAGCAGCTTATCGAGGGAGGGGTCAACTGGCTACACCTTC. It is translated as CASSLSREGSTGYTF.